This T cell receptor (beta chain) originates from a study of T cell clonotyping in hematopoietic cell transplantation. V was trimmed by 3 bases and J by 7 bases, leaving 8 bases between them. Germline values: CDR1 SGHRS, CDR2 YFSETQ. The CDR3 sequence is 12 residues long. Noted time point: recipient sample about 28 days before transplant, after cytoreduction. The table came from immunoSEQ multiplex PCR; TCRdb's copy has only in-frame clones and leaves some out. The table lists around 28,000 clones, under 90% of them singletons, with roughly 1.9% in the top ten. This clone has only a few counts. The receptor was derived from a man aged 40-50 years with acute myeloid leukemia. Some clones in this sample may be carry-over from other donors' samples. The material was peripheral blood mononuclear cells, obtained before stem cell transplant. This chain connects TRBV5-1 to TRBJ1-5; no reliable D call. The CDR3: CASSWAQQPQHF. The CDR3 coding sequence is TGCGCCAGCAGCTGGGCACAGCAGCCCCAGCATTTT.